These 32 T cell receptor beta chains were sequenced from one sample in a study of CD8 T cells in Susac syndrome. Random hexamers were used to reverse transcribe roughly 0.45 to 1 ug of RNA. TCRdb analysed the immunoSEQ multiplex PCR reads with MiXCR anew, one entry per CDR3 protein. The top ten hold 0.087% of the sample, which has 150,000 to 200,000 distinct CDR3 sequences, more than 85% seen once. Sequencing was performed on CD4+ T cells from PBMCs. The receptors were gathered from a human donor with Susac syndrome.

J is TRBJ2-2 and V is TRBV24-1, with 11 bases fitting TRBD1. This CDR3 contains 15 residues. The trim removed 4 bases at V and 7 bases at J, leaving 4 bases unmatched. Germline V gives CDR1 KGHDR, CDR2 SFDVKD. Here the CDR3 DNA reads TGTGCCACCAGTGACGGGACAGGGGGAAACGGGGAGCTGTTTTTT. Encoded protein: CATSDGTGGNGELFF.

This rearrangement joins TRBV20-1 to TRBJ2-7; D uncertain. Looked up from germline, CDR1 is DFQATT and CDR2 is SNEGSKA (reference sequence). Between the trimmed V and J ends, which lost 3 bases and 9 bases, there was a span of 15 bases. There are 12 residues in the CDR3. The CDR3 DNA is TGCAGTGCTAGTCCCGCTGCGCCGGTGCAGTACTTC. This sequence encodes CSASPAAPVQYF.

The V gene is TRBV9, the J gene TRBJ2-1; 8 bases fit TRBD2. The CDR3 covers 15 residues. Germline loops: CDR1 SGDLS, CDR2 YYNGEE. The J segment lost 9 bases and the V segment lost 0 bases, leaving 8 bases of the junction unmatched. The CDR3 protein is CASSVVSGSHSEQFF. CDR3 DNA: TGTGCCAGCAGCGTAGTGAGCGGGAGCCATAGTGAGCAGTTCTTC. The whole variable domain, remainder taken from reference TRBV9 and TRBJ2-1, is DSGVTQTPKHLITATGQRVTLRCSPRSGDLSVYWYQQSLDQGLQFLIQYYNGEERAKGNILERFSAQQFPDLHSELNLSSLELGDSALYFCASSVVSGSHSEQFFGPGTRLTVL.

The rearrangement uses TRBV10-3 and TRBJ2-2; D not certain. The germline V gene encodes CDR1 ENHRY and CDR2 SYGVKD. The CDR3 spans 14 residues. Trimming pared 6 bases from V and 0 bases from J, leaving 8 bases between. This CDR3 is CAIRRDANTGELFF. The CDR3 nucleotides are TGTGCCATCAGACGTGACGCGAACACCGGGGAGCTGTTTTTT.

The V call is TRBV5-1, the J call TRBJ2-2; possible D gene TRBD1, 5 bases. Germline assignment: CDR1 SGHRS and CDR2 YFSETQ. Trimming left V 0 bases short and J 5 bases short, with 11 bases between. The CDR3 is 15 residues long. In DNA form, the CDR3 reads TGCGCCAGCAGCTTGGGTGGGGCCCGGACCGGGGAGCTGTTTTTT. It is translated as CASSLGGARTGELFF.

V gene TRBV12-3 or TRBV12-4 combines with J gene TRBJ2-1; 8 bases map to TRBD2. The CDR3 covers 16 residues. With V trimmed by 5 bases and J by 5 bases, 11 bases remained unmatched. CDR3 bases: TGTGCCAGCAGTCCCCGGGGAGCGGGAGTTCACAATGAGCAGTTCTTC. Protein product: CASSPRGAGVHNEQFF.

V gene TRBV6-5 combines with J gene TRBJ2-6; TRBD1 matches 9 bases. With V trimmed by 5 bases and J by 2 bases, 7 bases remained unmatched. Germline values: CDR1 MNHEY, CDR2 SVGAGI. The CDR3 spans 17 residues. As DNA, the CDR3 is TGTGCCAGCAGTAACCGGGACAGGGCTGCTGGGGCCAACGTCCTGACTTTC. This gives the protein CASSNRDRAAGANVLTF.

The J gene is TRBJ2-2, the V gene TRBV2; the match to TRBD2 covers 14 bases. The CDR3 sequence is 15 residues long. CDR1 is SNHLY and CDR2 is FYNNEI in the germline V gene. V was clipped by 5 bases and J by 6 bases; unmatched bases: 2. CDR3 nucleotide sequence: TGTGCCAGCAGTCAGACTAGCGGGGGGGCCGGGGAGCTGTTTTTT. It yields the protein CASSQTSGGAGELFF.

The V and J genes are TRBV7-9 and TRBJ1-1; 9 bases agree with TRBD1. The junction had 5 bases not matched to a gene; V was cut back by 6 bases and J by 3 bases. The CDR3 covers 14 residues. Per germline, CDR1 SEHNR and CDR2 FQNEAQ (reference sequence). Here the CDR3 DNA reads TGTGCCAGCAGTCTACAGGGGGCGGACACTGAAGCTTTCTTT. Translated, it gives CASSLQGADTEAFF.

This chain joins TRBV27 and TRBJ1-1, with 9 bases fitting TRBD1. V lost 3 bases, J lost 10 bases, and 6 bases stayed unmatched. CDR1 and CDR2 (germline): MNHEY, SMNVEV (reference sequence). CDR3 length: 13 amino acids. CDR3 loop: CASSLTGGLVAFF. As DNA, the CDR3 is TGTGCCAGCAGTTTGACAGGGGGATTGGTAGCTTTCTTT.

DNA for the CDR3: TGTGCCAGCAGCCGTAACACCGGGACAGGACCTACCTGGGAGCTGTTTTTT. Protein: CASSRNTGTGPTWELFF. The chain joins TRBV9 to TRBJ2-2; 8 nucleotides match TRBD1. V gave up 4 bases and J gave up 9 bases; unmatched junction bases: 17. The CDR3 covers 17 residues. Per the germline V gene, CDR1 is SGDLS and CDR2 is YYNGEE.

The chain links TRBV4-1 to TRBJ1-4; 9 positions agree with TRBD1. Germline CDR1 and CDR2: MGHRA and YSYEKL. The CDR3 extends over 18 amino acids. V lost 2 bases and J lost 8; bases outside the gene matches: 15. The CDR3 reads CASSQHTGGADFKEKLFF. The CDR3, as DNA: TGCGCCAGCAGCCAACATACAGGGGGCGCGGATTTTAAGGAAAAACTGTTTTTT.

J is TRBJ2-1 and V is TRBV20-1; D not certain. The CDR3 length is 13 residues. Germline CDR1 and CDR2: DFQATT and SNEGSKA (reference sequence). V was trimmed by 5 bases and J by 4 bases, leaving 12 bases between them. CDR3 DNA sequence: TGCAGTGCTCTTGCGGTACTATACAATGAGCAGTTCTTC. Translated: CSALAVLYNEQFF.

V and J are TRBV20-1 and TRBJ2-5; D is undetermined. CDR1 and CDR2 from the germline V gene are DFQATT and SNEGSKA (reference sequence). The V end lost 6 bases, the J end lost 1 base, and 9 bases lay between the germline ends. The CDR3 contains 12 residues. The chain's CDR3 is CSANFVQETQYF. CDR3 sequence (DNA): TGCAGTGCCAACTTCGTCCAAGAGACCCAGTACTTC.

This chain uses TRBV5-1 with TRBJ1-1; tentative D call: TRBD1 (5 bases). Germline V CDR1 and CDR2: SGHRS, YFSETQ. CDR3 length: 14 residues. V gave up 0 bases and J gave up 5 bases, with 11 bases separating them. The CDR3 DNA sequence: TGCGCCAGCAGCTTGGAAGCGGGGGGGACTGAAGCTTTCTTT. Its protein product is CASSLEAGGTEAFF.

The chain has TRBV30 and TRBJ2-1; maybe TRBD1 (5 bases). CDR1 GTSNPN and CDR2 SVGIG come from the germline V gene (reference sequence). The CDR3 extends over 11 amino acids. Trimming took off 1 base at V and 8 bases at J, with 6 bases between the two ends. CDR3 in DNA: TGTGCCTGGAGTGCCAGGGATGAGCAGTTCTTC. It is translated as CAWSARDEQFF.

V is TRBV5-4 and J is TRBJ2-1; D may be TRBD1 or TRBD2 (5 bases each). There are 13 residues in the CDR3. Trimming took off 0 bases at V and 8 bases at J, with 9 bases between the two ends. Germline CDR1 is SGHNT and CDR2 is YYREEE (reference sequence). The CDR3 region has the DNA TGTGCCAGCAGCTTGGTGGGGGTCGATGAGCAGTTCTTC. Translation gives CASSLVGVDEQFF.

The chain employs TRBV18 and TRBJ2-3; the match to TRBD2 covers 9 bases. The CDR3 sequence is 16 residues long. The trim removed 2 bases at V and 2 bases at J, leaving 5 bases unmatched. Germline CDR1 is KGHSH and CDR2 is LQKENI. The CDR3 region is CASSPGPSGTTDTQYF. As DNA, the CDR3 is TGTGCCAGCTCACCAGGCCCTAGCGGGACCACAGATACGCAGTATTTT.

This chain links TRBV27 with TRBJ1-2; tentatively, D is TRBD1 (6 bases). Trimming took off 6 bases at V and 7 bases at J, with 24 bases between the two ends. Germline V lookup: CDR1 MNHEY, CDR2 SMNVEV (reference sequence). CDR3 size: 16 residues. The CDR3 bases are TGTGCCAGCAGATCCGTCGGGACACACCTACGAGGTGGCTACACCTTC. It encodes CASRSVGTHLRGGYTF.

The CDR3 spells CASSPDRQGERELFF. Written as DNA, the CDR3 is TGTGCCAGCTCACCGGACCGACAGGGAGAAAGGGAGCTGTTTTTT. J is TRBJ2-2 and V is TRBV18, with TRBD1 matching over 7 bases. V shed 3 bases, J shed 9 bases, and the junction held 10 bases outside the gene matches. The CDR3 runs 15 residues. Germline V gene sequence: CDR1 KGHSH, CDR2 LQKENI. Using reference TRBV18 and TRBJ2-2 for the parts outside the CDR3, the full variable domain is NAGVMQNPRHLVRRRGQEARLRCSPMKGHSHVYWYRQLPEEGLKFMVYLQKENIIDESGMPKERFSAEFPKEGPSILRIQQVVRGDSAAYFCASSPDRQGERELFFGEGSRLTVL.

This CDR3 reads CASSDNTGSANYGYTF. CDR3 DNA: TGTGCCAGCAGCGACAACACAGGGTCGGCTAACTATGGCTACACCTTC. The chain links TRBV9 to TRBJ1-2, with D maybe TRBD1 (6 bases). Germline-derived CDR1 and CDR2 are SGDLS and YYNGEE. The ends were cut back, 3 bases at V and 0 bases at J, with 15 bases in the middle. The CDR3 spans 16 residues.

The gene calls are TRBV2 and TRBJ2-1, with 8 bases identical to TRBD2. CDR1 is SNHLY and CDR2 is FYNNEI in the germline V gene. V was clipped by 6 bases and J by 6 bases; unmatched bases: 10. The CDR3 is made up of 15 amino acids. CDR3 sequence: CASREHLAGLNEQFF. DNA for the CDR3: TGTGCCAGCAGGGAACACCTAGCGGGCCTCAATGAGCAGTTCTTC.

The chain carries TRBV20-1 and TRBJ2-5, with a weak D call TRBD1 (5 bases). Germline assignment: CDR1 DFQATT and CDR2 SNEGSKA (reference sequence). The CDR3 is 16 residues long. Trimming cost V 2 bases and J 0 bases, with 16 bases left between them. The CDR3 DNA reads TGCAGTGCTAGACCATATCTGACAGTGGACCAAGAGACCCAGTACTTC. This encodes CSARPYLTVDQETQYF.

This chain uses TRBV9 with TRBJ1-4; D gene uncertain. The CDR3 consists of 15 residues. V lost 1 base to trimming and J lost 6 bases, with 13 bases between them. CDR1 is SGDLS and CDR2 is YYNGEE in the germline V gene. CDR3 in amino acids: CASSVLWGGDEKLFF. DNA of the CDR3: TGTGCCAGCAGCGTATTGTGGGGAGGAGATGAAAAACTGTTTTTT.

This clonotype occurred once. This chain connects TRBV6-5 to TRBJ2-7; 9 nucleotides agree with TRBD1. The V segment lost 1 base and the J segment 2 bases; nucleotides outside the gene matches: 9. The CDR3 has 17 amino acids. Germline values: CDR1 MNHEY, CDR2 SVGAGI. In DNA form, the CDR3 reads TGTGCCAGCAGTTACTTATCTCCGGGACAGGGAGCCTACGAGCAGTACTTC. Its protein is CASSYLSPGQGAYEQYF.

The gene calls are TRBV12-5 and TRBJ1-1; TRBD1 might be the D (6 bases). The CDR3 has 13 amino acids. CDR1 is LGHNT and CDR2 is FRNRAP in the germline V gene. Trimming took 1 base from V and 4 from J, leaving 7 bases between them. The CDR3 bases are TGTGCTAGTGGTTTGGACAGGGCCACTGAAGCTTTCTTT. Translation: CASGLDRATEAFF. The complete variable domain, with remaining parts taken from reference TRBV12-5 and TRBJ1-1, reads DARVTQTPRHKVTEMGQEVTMRCQPILGHNTVFWYRQTMMQGLELLAYFRNRAPLDDSGMPKDRFSAEMPDATLATLKIQPSEPRDSAVYFCASGLDRATEAFFGQGTRLTVV.

The V and J genes are TRBV11-3 and TRBJ2-1; no definite D call. The CDR3 has 15 amino acids. V lost 1 base and J lost 7, with 14 bases in between. The germline CDR1 and CDR2 sequences are SGHNT and YENEEA. The CDR3 DNA sequence: TGTGCCAGCAGCTTAGCCTCAAGTTTATGGAATGAGCAGTTCTTC. This sequence encodes CASSLASSLWNEQFF.

This clonotype occurred a few times. The chain uses TRBV4-1 and TRBJ2-5, with 7 bases fitting TRBD2. V lost 2 bases to trimming and J lost 3 bases; unmatched junction nucleotides: 9. Germline lookup yields CDR1 MGHRA and CDR2 YSYEKL. CDR3 length: 16 residues. The CDR3 is CASSQHGLVSKETQYF. CDR3 DNA: TGCGCCAGCAGCCAACATGGACTAGTGTCAAAAGAGACCCAGTACTTC.

This clonotype has a single count. The chain carries TRBV6-6 and TRBJ2-5; no clear D gene. Germline loops: CDR1 MNHNY, CDR2 SVGAGI (reference sequence). This CDR3 region has 14 residues. V lost 0 bases and J 5 bases, leaving 10 bases between the germline ends. DNA for the CDR3: TGTGCCAGCAGTTACTCGACCCAGGATGAGACCCAGTACTTC. This gives the protein CASSYSTQDETQYF.

V and J are TRBV6-5 and TRBJ2-7; 15 nucleotides agree with TRBD2. Trimming took 2 bases from V and 7 from J; bases not matched to a gene: 6. This CDR3 spans 16 amino acids. Germline values: CDR1 MNHEY, CDR2 SVGAGI. CDR3 sequence (DNA): TGTGCCAGCAGTTACACTACGGGACTAGCGGGAGGAGAGCAGTACTTC. Its translation is CASSYTTGLAGGEQYF.

The CDR3 DNA reads as TGTGCCAGCACCAAGACAGGGAGCAATCAGCCCCAGCATTTT. Residues: CASTKTGSNQPQHF. The genes are TRBV12-3 or TRBV12-4 and TRBJ1-5; TRBD1 matches at 7 bases. Unmatched junction bases numbered 4, after V lost 7 bases and J lost 1 base. This CDR3 contains 14 residues.

V gene TRBV20-1 combines with J gene TRBJ2-5; 8 positions match TRBD2. The junction had 7 bases not matched to a gene; V was cut back by 3 bases and J by 4 bases. Looked up from germline, CDR1 is DFQATT and CDR2 is SNEGSKA (reference sequence). This CDR3 comprises 14 residues. CDR3 residues: CSASDPGGGETQYF. The CDR3 region has the DNA TGCAGTGCTAGTGATCCCGGGGGGGGAGAGACCCAGTACTTC.